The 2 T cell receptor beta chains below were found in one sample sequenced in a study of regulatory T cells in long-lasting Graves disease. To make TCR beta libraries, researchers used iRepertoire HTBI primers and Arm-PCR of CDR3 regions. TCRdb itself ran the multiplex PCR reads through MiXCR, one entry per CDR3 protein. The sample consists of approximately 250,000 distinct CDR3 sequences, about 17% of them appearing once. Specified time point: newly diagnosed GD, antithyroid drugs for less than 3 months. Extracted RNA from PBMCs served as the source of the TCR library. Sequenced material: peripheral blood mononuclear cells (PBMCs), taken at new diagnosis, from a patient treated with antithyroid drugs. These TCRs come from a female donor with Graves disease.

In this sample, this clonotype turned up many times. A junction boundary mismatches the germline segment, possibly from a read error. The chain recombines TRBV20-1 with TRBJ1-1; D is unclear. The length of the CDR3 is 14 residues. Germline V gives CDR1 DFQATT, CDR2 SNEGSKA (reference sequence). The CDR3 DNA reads TGCGGTGCTAGAGATCGGGCACCGAACACTGAAGCTTTCTTT. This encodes CGARDRAPNTEAFF.

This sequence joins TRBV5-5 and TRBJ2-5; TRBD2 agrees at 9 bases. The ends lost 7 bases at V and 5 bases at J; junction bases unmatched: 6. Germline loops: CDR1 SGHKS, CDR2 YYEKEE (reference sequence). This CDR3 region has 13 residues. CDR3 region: CASGIAGVETQYF. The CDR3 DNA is TGTGCCAGCGGAATAGCGGGAGTCGAGACCCAGTACTTC.